These T cell receptor beta chains were read from a single sample in a study of T-cell memory formation after mild COVID-19. TCRdb re-analysed the 5' RACE reads in MiXCR, keeping a single row per CDR3 protein. The sample has just under 550,000 distinct CDR3 sequences; about 20% are singletons. Sequenced input: PBMCs or a T cell subset sorted from them (not recorded which). The receptors here all came from an adult woman who had mild COVID-19 (a few samples of this study predate the infection). Cell type and time point are not known. The conserved cysteine and the conserved F or W are not part of the CDR3 here. The order of the fields is J gene, CDR3 length, V gene, D gene, CDR3 protein. A D gene is named only where the DNA matches it firmly.

J: TRBJ2-3
length: 17
V: TRBV7-6
D: TRBD2
CDR3: ASSSIKDGLAGGWRTQY

J: TRBJ1-1
length: 11
V: TRBV2
D: .
CDR3: ASRPPANTEAF

J: TRBJ1-1
length: 14
V: TRBV7-9
D: TRBD1
CDR3: ASGLTGGLENTEAF

J: TRBJ2-1
length: 15
V: TRBV20-1
D: .
CDR3: SARFGGRTSSYNEQF

J: TRBJ2-3
length: 12
V: TRBV20-1
D: TRBD1
CDR3: SATGTGGADTQY

J: TRBJ2-3
length: 12
V: TRBV7-2
D: TRBD1
CDR3: ASSLGQGIDTQY

J: TRBJ2-1
length: 13
V: TRBV5-1
D: TRBD1
CDR3: ASSPETGGWNEQF

J: TRBJ2-5
length: 11
V: TRBV7-9
D: .
CDR3: ASIPRNQETQY

J: TRBJ2-1
length: 11
V: TRBV12-3/TRBV12-4
D: .
CDR3: ASRGSSYNEQF

J: TRBJ2-1
length: 13
V: TRBV24-1
D: TRBD2
CDR3: ATGLGGSSYNEQF

J: TRBJ2-2
length: 11
V: TRBV14
D: .
CDR3: ASNVQGTGELF

J: TRBJ2-1
length: 12
V: TRBV2
D: TRBD2
CDR3: ASRGTSGNNEQF

J: TRBJ2-5
length: 17
V: TRBV7-6
D: TRBD2
CDR3: ASSSKITSGGEKAETQY

J: TRBJ2-3
length: 15
V: TRBV7-2
D: TRBD1
CDR3: ASSFPQGAVRADTQY

J: TRBJ2-7
length: 13
V: TRBV6-5
D: .
CDR3: ASSSSGSISYEQY

J: TRBJ2-7
length: 15
V: TRBV6-4
D: TRBD2
CDR3: ASSDSRLAEQDPEQY

J: TRBJ2-2
length: 13
V: TRBV7-9
D: TRBD1
CDR3: ASSSTGAHTGELF